This TCR beta chain was obtained from a study of shared clonotypes between healthy human individuals. Overall study findings and caveats: The study drew on few donors, limiting represented genetic and exposure-history diversity. Generation probabilities were higher for clonotypes shared across all four sorted-subset donors than for unshared ones.

Points on this clone: No antigen is known for it.

TCRdb's table, derived via immunoSEQ multiplex PCR, lists solely in-frame clones and lacks some. The data contain fewer than 1.8 million clones, around 98.5% of them singletons. Input material: naive CD4+ T cells sorted from blood. The subset was: CD45RA+ positively selected. This TCR was recovered from a man in his thirties or forties in good health.

CDR3 coding DNA: TGTGCCAGCAGTTTAATACAGGGGCTAACTATGAACACTGAAGCTTTCTTT. The encoded protein is CASSLIQGLTMNTEAFF. The chain employs TRBV28 and TRBJ1-1, with 7 positions matching TRBD1. The V gene's germline CDR1 is MDHEN and CDR2 SYDVKM. Losses at the gene ends were 2 bases for V and 0 bases for J; bases not matched to a gene: 9. The CDR3 runs 17 residues.